This T cell receptor (beta chain) was profiled in a study of T cell repertoires in cytomegalovirus infection. Study-wide results and caveats: Individuals carrying CMV plus the relevant HLA were identified by cumulative frequency of public TCR beta families.

Points on this clonotype: The antigen remains undetermined.

TCRdb re-called the reads through MiXCR, storing one row per CDR3 protein. This table holds around 770,000 distinct CDR3 sequences, 25% to 35% found once. This clonotype was sampled from a human donor in good health (CMV status not recorded). Some clones in this sample may be carry-over from other donors' samples. The source material was cultured CD8+ T cells from PBMCs, sampled from culture after CMV antigen stimulation.

CDR3 coding DNA: TGTGCCAGCAGTAACGGGGGACTAGCGTACAATGAGCAGTTCTTC. Its translation: CASSNGGLAYNEQFF. The chain has TRBV6-2 or TRBV6-3 and TRBJ2-1; 10 bases are a match to TRBD2. This CDR3 is 15 amino acids long. J lost 4 bases, V lost 5 bases, and 5 bases had no gene match. From germline, CDR1 is MNHEY and CDR2 SVGEGT.